Each of the 11 T cell receptor beta chains below was sequenced from the same sample in a study of blood T cell repertoires in COVID-19 (dated by TCRdb to the early 2020s). Library prep was done by the immunoSEQ multiplex PCR assay. TCRdb obtained this table from immuneACCESS and retained in-frame rearrangements with V and J assigned. These tables miss some clones; where compared with another copy, unresolved V genes account for less than half of the shortfall, and the remainder is unexplained. Across this sample there are about 37,000 clones, with 87% seen only once. The top ten clonotypes cover approximately 7.3% of the sample. Material for sequencing was peripheral blood. Receptors originate from a human donor in a cohort sampled during active COVID-19.

The chain employs TRBV5-1 and TRBJ2-1; the match to TRBD2 covers 9 bases. Germline CDR1 reads SGHRS; CDR2 reads YFSETQ. The CDR3 has 16 amino acids. Trimming at V came to 0 bases and at J to 3 bases, leaving 4 bases not matched to a gene. DNA for the CDR3: TGCGCCAGCAGCTTGGGTAGCGGGGGACTCTACAATGAGCAGTTCTTC. It codes for CASSLGSGGLYNEQFF. The whole variable domain, remainder taken from reference TRBV5-1 and TRBJ2-1, is KAGVTQTPRYLIKTRGQQVTLSCSPISGHRSVSWYQQTPGQGLQFLFEYFSETQRNKGNFPGRFSGRQFSNSRSEMNVSTLELGDSALYLCASSLGSGGLYNEQFFGPGTRLTVL.

The chain carries TRBV4-1 and TRBJ2-1, with TRBD2 matching over 10 bases. The CDR3 contains 15 residues. Germline V gene data show CDR1 as MGHRA and CDR2 as YSYEKL. V gave up 0 bases and J gave up 7 bases; unmatched junction bases: 3. The CDR3 DNA reads as TGCGCCAGCAGCCAAGAGACAGCGGGAGGGAATGAGCAGTTCTTC. It translates to CASSQETAGGNEQFF.

V usage is TRBV5-1 and J usage is TRBJ1-1, with D maybe TRBD1 (6 bases). The CDR3 extends over 13 amino acids. In germline, CDR1 is SGHRS, CDR2 YFSETQ. V was pared by 4 bases and J by 4 bases, with 11 bases between. This chain's CDR3 is CASSAGQLTEAFF. In nucleotides, the CDR3 is TGCGCCAGCAGCGCCGGACAGCTCACTGAAGCTTTCTTT.

J is TRBJ2-1 and V is TRBV6-5; tentatively, D is TRBD2 (5 bases). V lost 3 bases and J 13 bases, leaving 13 bases between the germline ends. This CDR3 has 12 amino acids. Germline V gene lookup returns CDR1 MNHEY and CDR2 SVGAGI. For the CDR3, the DNA is TGTGCCAGCAGTTATGCGGCCGGGATACAGTTCTTC. This translates into CASSYAAGIQFF.

The V call is TRBV3-1 (or the pseudogene TRBV3-2), the J call TRBJ2-7; D gene ambiguous. CDR1 is LGHDT and CDR2 is YNNKEL in the germline V gene (reference sequence). The CDR3 totals 11 residues. Trimming cost V 9 bases and J 0 bases, with 6 bases left between them. For the CDR3, the DNA is TGTGCCAGAGCATGCTCCTACGAGCAGTACTTC. It codes for CARACSYEQYF.

The chain carries TRBV4-1 and TRBJ2-2; D remains unclear. Germline assignment: CDR1 MGHRA and CDR2 YSYEKL. V dropped 7 bases and J dropped 1 base, with 13 bases sitting between them. The CDR3 is made up of 15 amino acids. This CDR3 is CASTIQWRNTGELFF. The CDR3, as DNA: TGCGCCAGCACCATCCAATGGAGGAACACCGGGGAGCTGTTTTTT.

The V and J genes are TRBV4-3 and TRBJ2-3; D may be TRBD2 (5 bases). V was pared by 4 bases and J by 0 bases, with 11 bases between. The CDR3 loop spans 15 amino acids. Germline CDR1 reads LGHNA; CDR2 reads YSLEER. DNA of the CDR3: TGCGCCAGCAGCCGGACTGGATCTAGCACAGATACGCAGTATTTT. Its translation is CASSRTGSSTDTQYF.

This chain links TRBV10-3 with TRBJ1-4; 7 bases are shared with TRBD1. Losses at the gene ends were 9 bases for V and 2 bases for J; bases not matched to a gene: 6. The CDR3 length is 14 residues. Germline lookup yields CDR1 ENHRY and CDR2 SYGVKD. The CDR3, as DNA: TGTGCCATTAGAGGACAGGCGACTAATGAAAAACTGTTTTTT. It encodes CAIRGQATNEKLFF.

The rearrangement uses TRBV18 and TRBJ2-5, with 8 positions matching TRBD2. The CDR3 runs to 14 residues. Germline V gene sequence: CDR1 KGHSH, CDR2 LQKENI. Unmatched junction bases numbered 5, after V lost 3 bases and J lost 5 bases. The CDR3 loop reads CASSPGAGVETQYF. The CDR3 nucleotides read TGTGCCAGCTCACCGGGAGCGGGAGTGGAGACCCAGTACTTC. Combining the CDR3 with reference TRBV18 and TRBJ2-5 gives the whole variable domain NAGVMQNPRHLVRRRGQEARLRCSPMKGHSHVYWYRQLPEEGLKFMVYLQKENIIDESGMPKERFSAEFPKEGPSILRIQQVVRGDSAAYFCASSPGAGVETQYFGPGTRLLVL.

This clone is deemed medium-sized. The genes are TRBV27 and TRBJ2-7; 7 bases align to TRBD2. In germline, CDR1 is MNHEY, CDR2 SMNVEV (reference sequence). This CDR3 has 13 residues. V shed 4 bases, J shed 6 bases, and the junction held 6 bases outside the gene matches. Written as DNA, the CDR3 is TGTGCCAGCAGTTCCACCGTAGCGGGCGAGCAGTACTTC. Protein product: CASSSTVAGEQYF.

The rearrangement links TRBV6-2 or TRBV6-3 to TRBJ1-1, with TRBD1 matching 8 bases. This CDR3 spans 13 amino acids. CDR1 and CDR2 from the germline V gene are MNHEY and SVGEGT. After removal of 6 bases from V and 6 bases from J, the junction contained 6 bases not matched to a gene. In nucleotides, the CDR3 is TGTGCCAGCAGCGGACAGGGTCCATCTGAAGCTTTCTTT. Encoded protein: CASSGQGPSEAFF.